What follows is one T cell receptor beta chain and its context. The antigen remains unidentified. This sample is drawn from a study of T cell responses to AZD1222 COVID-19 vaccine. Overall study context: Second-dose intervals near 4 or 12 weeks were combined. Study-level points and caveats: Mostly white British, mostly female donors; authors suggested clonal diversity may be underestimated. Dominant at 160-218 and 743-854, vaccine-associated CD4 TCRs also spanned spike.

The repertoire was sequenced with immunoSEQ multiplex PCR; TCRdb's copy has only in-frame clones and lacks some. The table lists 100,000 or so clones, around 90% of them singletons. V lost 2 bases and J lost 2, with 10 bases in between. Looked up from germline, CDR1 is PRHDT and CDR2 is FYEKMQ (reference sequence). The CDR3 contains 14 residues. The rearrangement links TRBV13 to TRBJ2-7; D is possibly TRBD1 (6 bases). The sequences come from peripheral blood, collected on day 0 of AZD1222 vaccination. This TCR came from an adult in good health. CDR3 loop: CASSLQQGTYEQYF. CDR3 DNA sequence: TGTGCCAGCAGCTTACAGCAGGGGACCTACGAGCAGTACTTC.